What follows is one T cell receptor (beta chain) and its context. This clone was recorded once. Its antigen is unknown. No base quality values were provided; no much bigger clone lies one nucleotide off. A MiSeq instrument was used for deep resolution sequencing, which targeted depths ranging from 1 in 1 million up to 1 in 200,000 T cells, with coverage averaging 10x for each clonotype. TCR beta libraries were generated with the immunoSEQ hsTCRB Kit. In the original analysis: The data were analyzed with ImmunoSEQ Analyzer and ImmunoSEQ Data Assistant, and V, D and J gene assignments followed IMGT definitions. Clonality, which ranges from 0 to 1, was calculated by subtracting the normalized Shannon entropy of productive rearrangement frequencies from one. Only overrepresented clonotypes making up at least 0.05% of the repertoire of each patient were included in the public clonotype analysis. Around 14 repertoires from age-matched healthy donors, obtained from immuneACCESS, served as clonality controls. TCRdb took over this immuneACCESS table, retaining in-frame rearrangements with V and J assigned. Such tables are incomplete; in checked studies, under half of the missing clones stem from an unresolved V gene, and the remainder is unexplained. V and J calls and clone size follow that table, whereas D and trimming were derived from the DNA. The sample has about 160,000 clones on record, more than 80% of them singletons. About 4.5% of the sample belongs to the ten largest clones.

This sample is drawn from a study of cytotoxic CD8 clonotypes in ibrutinib-treated CLL (dated by TCRdb to the early 2020s). Study-wide context: The cohort was composed of approximately 11 relapsed/refractory and approximately 14 treatment-naive patients; IGHV unmutated status was identified in approximately 18 patients. Partial responses were observed in about 25 patients and complete responses in 2; after a median follow-up of around 68 months, remission was maintained in around 14 patients and progression was observed in about twelve. The response samples were drawn at a median of roughly twelve months into treatment, with a range of roughly 6 to 36 months. On average, each sample yielded roughly 250,000 productive templates and roughly 95,000 productive rearrangements. Of the approximately 86 people in the trial, 25 to 30 had longitudinal samples available. Cryopreserved peripheral blood mononuclear cells were collected at three points: before therapy, at response, and at either sustained remission or disease progression. Every remission and progressive disease sample was obtained while ibrutinib was still being received by the patients. The investigation overall reported the following: Sampling times were not matched between sustained-remission and progressing patients, and lymph node repertoires were not studied. Public clonotypes were rare and either contracted or stayed stable during treatment, and the rise in clonality at ibrutinib response reflected the expansion of private clonotypes. Clonality increased at ibrutinib response, stayed stable in sustained remission, and fell back toward baseline at progression. Baseline clonality was found to be higher than that of age-matched healthy donors and was strongly correlated with circulating CD8+ T-cell counts.

CDR1 and CDR2, per the germline V gene, are SGHVS and FQNEAQ. The CDR3 contains 13 residues, cysteine and phenylalanine counted. Only the CDR3 region is kept as DNA, spanning 39 bases read in frame from base 1. Deletion took 3 bases off V and 6 bases off J, with a span of 9 bases between the germline ends. Per the publication, the time point label means: approximately 2 years on ibrutinib. For TCR beta library preparation, about 2.2 micrograms of genomic DNA were extracted from the cryopreserved PBMCs. Longitudinal blood samples from CLL patients on ibrutinib monotherapy were analyzed using high-throughput TCR beta sequencing. Patients were enrolled in a phase 2 open-label single-center ibrutinib monotherapy trial.

The sample consisted of PBMCs, taken after 24 months of ibrutinib treatment. The receptor's source is a human donor with chronic lymphocytic leukemia. This sequence uses TRBV7-8 and TRBJ1-5; perhaps TRBD1 is the D gene, with 5 bases matching. The CDR3: CASSLGGIQPQHF. In nucleotides, the sequence is TGTGCCAGCAGCTTGGGGGGGATTCAGCCCCAGCATTTT.